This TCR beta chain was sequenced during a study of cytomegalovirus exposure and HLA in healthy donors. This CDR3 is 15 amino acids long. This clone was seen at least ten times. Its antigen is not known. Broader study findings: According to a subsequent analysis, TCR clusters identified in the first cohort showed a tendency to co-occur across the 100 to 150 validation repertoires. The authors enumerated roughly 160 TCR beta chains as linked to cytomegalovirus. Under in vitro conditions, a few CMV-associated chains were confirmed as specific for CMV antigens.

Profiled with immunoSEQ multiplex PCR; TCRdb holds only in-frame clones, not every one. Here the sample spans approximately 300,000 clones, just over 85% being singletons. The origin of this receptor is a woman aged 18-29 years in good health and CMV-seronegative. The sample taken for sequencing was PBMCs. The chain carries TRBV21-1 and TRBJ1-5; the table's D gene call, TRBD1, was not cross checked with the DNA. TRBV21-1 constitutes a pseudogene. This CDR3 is CARETDHRGNQPQHF. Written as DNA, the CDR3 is TGTGCCAGGGAGACGGATCACAGGGGAAATCAGCCCCAGCATTTT.